The 27 T cell receptor beta chains in this list originate from one sample, sequenced in a study of tumor-infiltrating lymphocytes in primary liver carcinoma. Starting from around 500 ng of total RNA, TCR beta cDNA was produced with a primer in the constant region. Slightly modified ARM-PCR, run as three nested multiplex PCR rounds, produced the TCR beta libraries. In the first two PCR rounds, TRBV1-TRBV30 forward primers were paired with a C-beta reverse primer, and each round lasted approximately 9 cycles. TCRdb used MiXCR to reprocess the multiplex PCR reads, holding one entry per CDR3 protein. The repertoire has around 210,000 distinct CDR3 sequences, roughly 61% of them found once; the top ten carry 7% to 8.5%. Researchers drew blood RNA from unsorted whole blood and extracted germline DNA as well. The sequenced material came from peripheral blood. The receptor set was obtained from a woman in her sixties or seventies with primary liver carcinoma and hepatitis B virus infection.

The V gene is TRBV11-2, the J gene TRBJ2-5; weak D call: TRBD1 (6 bases). With 4 bases removed from V and 2 bases from J, the gap between germline ends came to 14 bases. The CDR3 consists of 15 residues. The germline gives CDR1 SGHAT, CDR2 FQNNGV. CDR3 in amino acids: CASSSVTGPQETQYF. The DNA of the CDR3 is TGTGCCAGCAGCTCCGTGACAGGCCCACAAGAGACCCAGTACTTC. The whole variable domain, filled in from reference TRBV11-2 and TRBJ2-5, reads EAGVAQSPRYKIIEKRQSVAFWCNPISGHATLYWYQQILGQGPKLLIQFQNNGVVDDSQLPKDRFSAERLKGVDSTLKIQPAKLEDSAVYLCASSSVTGPQETQYFGPGTRLLVL.

This clonotype has a handful of counts. CDR3 nucleotides: TGCGCCAGCAGCTTGACTCCCTTCACAGATACGCAGTATTTT. Its translation is CASSLTPFTDTQYF. The rearrangement uses TRBV5-1 and TRBJ2-3; D remains unclear. V was cut by 1 base and J by 2 bases, with 8 bases left in between. CDR1 and CDR2 (germline): SGHRS, YFSETQ. The CDR3 extends over 14 amino acids.

CDR3 protein: CASSSAGQLTDTQYF. In nucleotides, the CDR3 is TGCGCCAGCAGCTCGGCGGGACAGCTCACAGATACGCAGTATTTT. The V call is TRBV5-1, the J call TRBJ2-3; perhaps TRBD1 as D (7 bases). The CDR3 extends over 15 amino acids. Trimming pared 3 bases from V and 2 bases from J, leaving 13 bases between. Germline V CDR1 and CDR2: SGHRS, YFSETQ.

The chain carries TRBV11-3 and TRBJ2-1; TRBD1 is a possible D gene (6 bases). V lost 5 bases, J lost 9 bases, and 14 bases lay in between. Germline V gives CDR1 SGHNT, CDR2 YENEEA. The CDR3 extends over 13 amino acids. In DNA, the CDR3 is TGTGCCAGCAGCCTGGACAGAAACAGTGAGCAGTTCTTC. Protein: CASSLDRNSEQFF.

The chain couples TRBV14 to TRBJ2-1; 12 nucleotides align to TRBD2. CDR3 length equals 19 residues. J lost 8 bases, V lost 6 bases, and 20 bases had no gene match. Germline-derived CDR1 and CDR2 are SGHDN and FVKESK. The chain's CDR3 is CASRPSRLAGAPLRDEQFF. Here the CDR3 DNA reads TGTGCCAGCAGACCTTCCAGACTAGCGGGAGCCCCTCTTCGCGATGAGCAGTTCTTC.

As concerns this clonotype: Relative to the germline gene, one junction end is altered; a read error may explain this. The V and J genes are TRBV11-2 and TRBJ2-7, with D tentatively TRBD1 (5 bases). In germline, CDR1 is SGHAT, CDR2 FQNNGV. The CDR3 spans 13 residues. CDR3 protein: CAISPRVNYEQYF. The CDR3 DNA is TGTGCCATCAGCCCCAGGGTCAACTACGAGCAGTACTTC.

About this clonotype itself: One junction end disagrees with the germline gene, perhaps due to a read error. V gene TRBV11-2 combines with J gene TRBJ2-3; a possible D gene is TRBD1 (6 bases). Germline V gene lookup returns CDR1 SGHAT and CDR2 FQNNGV. The CDR3 has 18 amino acids. In DNA form, the CDR3 reads TGTGTCAGCAGCTTATTGGGCCGTGGACAGTTAATCACAGATACGCAGTATTTC. This translates into CVSSLLGRGQLITDTQYF.

About this clonotype itself: No conserved phenylalanine or tryptophan ends this CDR3, so it is likely a read error. This rearrangement joins TRBV6-5 to TRBJ2-7, with 7 bases aligning to TRBD2. Germline-derived CDR1 and CDR2 are MNHEY and SVGAGI. V lost 5 bases and J lost 4; bases outside the gene matches: 14. This CDR3 spans 16 amino acids. CDR3 nucleotide sequence: TGTGCCAGCAGTAAAGAAACGGGGGGACTCCTTTACGAGCAGTACTTA. Translating gives CASSKETGGLLYEQYL.

As concerns this clonotype: This may be a read error, as it is one base from a much larger clone. The chain uses TRBV6-1 and TRBJ1-1, with D perhaps TRBD1 (5 bases). Germline V lookup: CDR1 MNHNS, CDR2 SASEGT. CDR3 length equals 13 residues. The chain's CDR3 is CANSVSGNPEAFF. The CDR3 nucleotides are TGTGCCAACAGTGTTTCAGGGAACCCTGAAGCTTTCTTT.

The V and J genes are TRBV11-2 and TRBJ2-1, with D maybe TRBD2 (5 bases). Trimming removed 8 bases at V and 3 bases at J, with 11 bases between. Germline V gives CDR1 SGHAT, CDR2 FQNNGV. This CDR3 comprises 13 residues. CDR3 DNA sequence: TGTGCCAGCGGGAAAGGGAGCTACAATGAGCAGTTCTTC. Translating gives CASGKGSYNEQFF.

This clonotype came up once. Since the CDR3 does not end with the conserved phenylalanine or tryptophan, this likely comes from a read error. The chain carries TRBV6-5 and TRBJ2-3, with 7 bases fitting TRBD2. The CDR3 sequence is 15 residues long. V was pared by 7 bases and J by 2 bases, with 9 bases of the junction left unmatched. CDR1 and CDR2 (germline): MNHEY, SVGAGI. CDR3 loop: CASTLSGLITDTQYY. CDR3 nucleotide sequence: TGTGCCAGCACCCTTAGCGGGCTGATCACAGATACGCAGTATTAT.

In regard to this clonotype: The conserved phenylalanine or tryptophan is not found at the CDR3 terminus, so this likely reflects a read error. V and J are TRBV6-5 and TRBJ2-7, with TRBD2 matching 8 bases. V was pared by 10 bases and J by 2 bases, with 13 bases of the junction left unmatched. The CDR3 loop spans 15 amino acids. The germline CDR1 and CDR2 sequences are MNHEY and SVGAGI. In DNA form, the CDR3 reads TGTGCCAACACGGGAGGGAAGACTAGGGCCTACGAGCAGTACCTC. Translation: CANTGGKTRAYEQYL.

This clonotype was seen at least ten times. The J gene is TRBJ2-5, the V gene TRBV12-3 or TRBV12-4; D is unresolved. The V end lost 6 bases, the J end lost 4 bases, and 9 bases lay between the germline ends. This CDR3 has 12 residues. For the CDR3, the DNA is TGTGCCAGCAGCCCAGGTGCAGAGACCCAGTACTTC. It encodes CASSPGAETQYF.

In the case of this clonotype: One end of the junction does not line up with germline, which may come from a read error. This chain joins TRBV11-1 and TRBJ2-3, with D unclear. The germline gives CDR1 SGHAT, CDR2 FQDESV (reference sequence). The CDR3 consists of 12 residues. CDR3 nucleotides: TGTGTCAGCAGATTTTTTAGAGATACGCAGTATTTT. Translated: CVSRFFRDTQYF.

A remark on this clonotype: Mismatch with germline at one junction end may stem from a read error. The chain joins TRBV11-2 to TRBJ2-5; D is undetermined. This CDR3 spans 12 amino acids. The germline V gene encodes CDR1 SGHAT and CDR2 FQNNGV. CDR3 amino acids: CASSLEEETQYF. Written as DNA, the CDR3 is TGTGCCAGCAGCTTAGAAGAAGAGACACAGTACTTC. The entire variable domain, with the rest obtained from reference TRBV11-2 and TRBJ2-5, is as follows: EAGVAQSPRYKIIEKRQSVAFWCNPISGHATLYWYQQILGQGPKLLIQFQNNGVVDDSQLPKDRFSAERLKGVDSTLKIQPAKLEDSAVYLCASSLEEETQYFGPGTRLLVL.

In its sample, this clonotype was seen many times. V is TRBV6-6 and J is TRBJ2-7; weak D call: TRBD2 (5 bases). V was trimmed by 3 bases and J by 1 base, leaving 10 bases between them. Germline CDR1 reads MNHNY; CDR2 reads SVGAGI (reference sequence). This CDR3 is built from 14 residues. The CDR3 sequence: CASSYRLASYEQYF. CDR3 DNA: TGTGCCAGCAGTTATCGGCTAGCTTCCTACGAGCAGTACTTC.

This clonotype was recorded once. The junction does not match germline at one end; this may be a read error. The rearrangement links TRBV11-1 to TRBJ2-5, with TRBD1 matching 7 bases. The CDR3 sequence is 15 residues long. Germline loops: CDR1 SGHAT, CDR2 FQDESV (reference sequence). The CDR3 loop reads CASSIQGPQRETHYF. CDR3 DNA: TGTGCCAGCAGCATACAGGGGCCCCAGCGTGAAACCCATTACTTC.

In its sample, this clonotype was seen a few times. The chain employs TRBV30 and TRBJ1-5, with D uncertain. V was clipped by 2 bases and J by 6 bases, with 11 bases between them. Per germline, CDR1 GTSNPN and CDR2 SVGIG (reference sequence). CDR3 length: 13 residues. CDR3 nucleotide sequence: TGTGCCTGGAGTCCGTCGCGGGGTCAGCCCCAGCATTTT. Protein product: CAWSPSRGQPQHF.

There are many counts of this clonotype. The chain has TRBV6-6 and TRBJ2-7, with TRBD1 as a possible D gene (5 bases). Germline V CDR1 and CDR2: MNHNY, SVGAGI (reference sequence). CDR3 length equals 12 residues. The ends were cut back, 6 bases at V and 6 bases at J, with 12 bases in the middle. As DNA, the CDR3 is TGTGCCAGCAGCACTTGGGGCCGCGAGCAGTACTTC. Translated: CASSTWGREQYF.

This clonotype appeared a single time. A single base separates this from a much larger clone, so it may be a read error. The V gene is TRBV6-1, the J gene TRBJ2-3, with 11 nucleotides matching TRBD2. Germline CDR1 MNHNS, CDR2 SASEGT. The CDR3 contains 16 residues. CDR3 DNA sequence: TGTGCCAGGAGTGGTGGACTAGCGGGCCGCACAGATACGCAGTATTTT. Translated: CARSGGLAGRTDTQYF.

This clonotype has more than one count but fewer than ten. The chain employs TRBV5-1 and TRBJ2-6; D is unresolved. This CDR3 region has 15 residues. The V gene's germline CDR1 is SGHRS and CDR2 YFSETQ. Between the trimmed V and J ends, which lost 0 bases and 0 bases, there was a span of 4 bases. CDR3 protein: CASSLGASGANVLTF. As DNA, the CDR3 is TGCGCCAGCAGCTTGGGGGCCTCTGGGGCCAACGTCCTGACTTTC. The whole variable domain, filled in from reference TRBV5-1 and TRBJ2-6, reads KAGVTQTPRYLIKTRGQQVTLSCSPISGHRSVSWYQQTPGQGLQFLFEYFSETQRNKGNFPGRFSGRQFSNSRSEMNVSTLELGDSALYLCASSLGASGANVLTFGAGSRLTVL.

The chain is built from TRBV5-4 and TRBJ2-7; D call uncertain. The V gene's germline CDR1 is SGHNT and CDR2 YYREEE (reference sequence). The ends were cut back, 4 bases at V and 3 bases at J, with 14 bases in the middle. This CDR3 region has 14 residues. CDR3 coding DNA: TGTGCCAGCAGCCCCTCCCGAAGGAGCTACGAGCAGTACTTC. Encoded protein: CASSPSRRSYEQYF.

The gene calls are TRBV7-8 and TRBJ2-7; D call uncertain. Trimming removed 5 bases at V and 9 bases at J, with 14 bases between. The CDR3 sequence is 12 residues long. Germline-derived CDR1 and CDR2 are SGHVS and FQNEAQ. The CDR3 here is CASSPPVSGQYF. The CDR3 DNA sequence: TGTGCCAGCAGCCCACCCGTGAGTGGGCAGTACTTC.

This clonotype has just a few counts. This is likely a read error, given that the CDR3 carries no conserved phenylalanine or tryptophan at its end. This chain links TRBV11-1 with TRBJ2-7; 8 bases map to TRBD1. V lost 3 bases to trimming and J lost 4 bases; unmatched junction nucleotides: 8. The CDR3 loop spans 15 amino acids. CDR1 and CDR2 from the germline V gene are SGHAT and FQDESV (reference sequence). The CDR3 loop reads CASSFRTGKIYEQYS. Here the CDR3 DNA reads TGTGCCAGCAGCTTCCGGACAGGGAAAATTTACGAGCAGTACTCA.

Worth noting for this clonotype: A much larger clone is a single base away; this may be a read error. The rearrangement uses TRBV6-1 and TRBJ1-1; the D is unclear. This CDR3 spans 15 amino acids. CDR1 is MNHNS and CDR2 is SASEGT in the germline V gene. As DNA, the CDR3 is TGTGCCAGCAGGCGGTCCATCGGCCCGAACGCTGAAGCTTTCTTT. Protein: CASRRSIGPNAEAFF.

The chain employs TRBV6-5 and TRBJ2-5, with D perhaps TRBD1 (6 bases). This CDR3 is built from 13 residues. The germline V and J ends were trimmed by 6 bases and 5 bases, with 13 bases remaining between them. Germline V gene lookup returns CDR1 MNHEY and CDR2 SVGAGI. The CDR3 DNA reads as TGTGCCAGCAGATCCACAGGGCGGGAGACCCAGTACTTC. As protein: CASRSTGRETQYF.

This clonotype appeared a single time. At one of its ends the junction is not consistent with the germline gene, which may arise from a read error. This chain connects TRBV5-1 to TRBJ1-1; 7 nucleotides agree with TRBD1. The CDR3 is 15 residues long. Germline loops: CDR1 SGHRS, CDR2 YFSETQ. In DNA, the CDR3 is TGCTCCAGCAGCCTCAATTCCGGGACAGTGACCGAAGCTTTCTTT. Residues: CSSSLNSGTVTEAFF.